This TCR beta chain stems from a study of Graves' ophthalmopathy and Graves' hyperthyroidism. Study as a whole: Hyperthyroidism counted as stable given no ophthalmopathy within 18 months of follow-up. Points from the study as a whole: The authors also found most expanded thyroid clonotypes above 0.001 frequency in blood.

Hyperthyroidism was new, under 2 months, in patients aged 18 to 65. Regarding this clonotype: What it recognizes is unknown.

The sequenced template was RNA, covering the TCR beta CDR3 region. HTBI primers were employed in first-round RT-PCR, then a second-round multiplex PCR followed. Using its own MiXCR run on the multiplex PCR reads, TCRdb lists one record per CDR3 protein. The repertoire includes approximately 1.2 million distinct CDR3 sequences, less than 45% of them detected once, and approximately 12% sits in the top ten. The sample consisted of peripheral blood or thyroid tissue (not recorded which). This clonotype originated in an adult man with Graves' hyperthyroidism.

In DNA, the CDR3 is TGTGCCAGCAGTTTAAGGGGTAGGGGGCGTGAAAAACTGTTTTTT. This translates into CASSLRGRGREKLFF. The J gene is TRBJ1-4, the V gene TRBV27; 7 bases match TRBD1. The CDR3 covers 15 residues. J was trimmed by 7 bases and V by 2 bases; bases with no gene match: 7. The germline V gene has CDR1 MNHEY and CDR2 SMNVEV (reference sequence).